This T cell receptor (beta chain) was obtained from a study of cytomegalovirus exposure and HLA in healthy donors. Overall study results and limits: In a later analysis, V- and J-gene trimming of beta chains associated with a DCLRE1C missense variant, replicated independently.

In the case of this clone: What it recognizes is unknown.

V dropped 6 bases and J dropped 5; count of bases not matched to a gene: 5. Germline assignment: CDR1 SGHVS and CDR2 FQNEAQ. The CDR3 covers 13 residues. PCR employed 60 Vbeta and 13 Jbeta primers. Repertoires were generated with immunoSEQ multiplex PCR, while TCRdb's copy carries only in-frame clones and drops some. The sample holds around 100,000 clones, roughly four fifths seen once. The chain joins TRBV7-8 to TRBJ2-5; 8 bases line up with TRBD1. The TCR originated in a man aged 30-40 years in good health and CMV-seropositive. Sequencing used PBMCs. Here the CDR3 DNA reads TGTGCCAGCAGGGCAGGGGGCGCGGAGACCCAGTACTTC. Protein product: CASRAGGAETQYF.